This TCR beta chain was recorded in a study of T-cell memory formation after mild COVID-19. Study context: In these data, TCR clusters were largely donor specific. General study findings and limits: From day 15 to 85, contracting clones were balanced between CD4 and CD8, whereas later expanders leaned toward CD4+. Pre-infection memory showed some responding clones, and this suggested that cross-reactive memory joined.

This clonotype was picked up a small number of times. What it binds is not known. Germline CDR1 reads DFQATT; CDR2 reads SNEGSKA (reference sequence). Deletions cut 6 bases from V and 4 bases from J, with 22 bases between. CDR3 size: 15 residues. The TCR alpha and TCR beta cDNA libraries, bearing sample barcodes and UMIs, were generated by 5'RACE using constant-segment primers. TCRdb independently ran MiXCR on the 5' RACE reads; one entry per CDR3 protein. The table has 400,000 to 500,000 distinct CDR3 sequences, 20% seen once. The origin of this receptor is an adult woman who had mild COVID-19 (a few samples of this study predate the infection). Cell type and time point are not known. The sequenced sample consisted of PBMCs or a T cell subset sorted from them (not recorded which). The V gene is TRBV20-1, the J gene TRBJ2-7, with D perhaps matching TRBD1 or TRBD2 (6 bases each). As DNA, the CDR3 is TGCAGTGCAGAGGGGGGTGCGGGGCTCCCTTACGAGCAGTACTTC. Amino acids: CSAEGGAGLPYEQYF.